This T cell receptor beta chain was sequenced for a study of cytomegalovirus exposure and HLA in healthy donors. The PCR was carried out with 60 Vbeta primers and 13 Jbeta primers. Clones were read by immunoSEQ multiplex PCR, and TCRdb kept only the in-frame ones, dropping some. The table records some 130,000 clones, roughly 85% of them present only once. V was clipped by 4 bases and J by 0 bases, with 8 bases between them. Germline V gene data show CDR1 as SGHRS and CDR2 as YFSETQ. The CDR3 runs 13 residues. Material: PBMCs. The rearrangement uses TRBV5-1 and TRBJ2-7; no firm D call. The origin of this receptor is a man aged 35 to 55 in good health and CMV-seropositive. DNA of the CDR3: TGCGCCAGCAGCGAAGACAACTCCTACGAGCAGTACTTC. This translates into CASSEDNSYEQYF.